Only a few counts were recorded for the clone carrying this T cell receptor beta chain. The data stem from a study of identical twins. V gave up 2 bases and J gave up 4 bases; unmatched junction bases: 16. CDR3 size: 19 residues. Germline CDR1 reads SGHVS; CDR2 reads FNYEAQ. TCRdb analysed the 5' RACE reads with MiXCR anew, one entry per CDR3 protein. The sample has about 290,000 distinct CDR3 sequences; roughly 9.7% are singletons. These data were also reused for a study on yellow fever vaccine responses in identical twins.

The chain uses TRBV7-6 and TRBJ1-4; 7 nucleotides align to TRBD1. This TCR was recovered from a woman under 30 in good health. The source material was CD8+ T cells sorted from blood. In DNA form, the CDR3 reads TGTGCCAGCAGCTTACTGACACCCCTTAGCGGGACAGATAATGAAAAACTGTTTTTT. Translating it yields CASSLLTPLSGTDNEKLFF. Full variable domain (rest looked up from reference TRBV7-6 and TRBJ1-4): GAGVSQSPRYKVTKRGQDVALRCDPISGHVSLYWYRQALGQGPEFLTYFNYEAQQDKSGLPNDRFSAERPEGSISTLTIQRTEQRDSAMYRCASSLLTPLSGTDNEKLFFGSGTQLSVL.